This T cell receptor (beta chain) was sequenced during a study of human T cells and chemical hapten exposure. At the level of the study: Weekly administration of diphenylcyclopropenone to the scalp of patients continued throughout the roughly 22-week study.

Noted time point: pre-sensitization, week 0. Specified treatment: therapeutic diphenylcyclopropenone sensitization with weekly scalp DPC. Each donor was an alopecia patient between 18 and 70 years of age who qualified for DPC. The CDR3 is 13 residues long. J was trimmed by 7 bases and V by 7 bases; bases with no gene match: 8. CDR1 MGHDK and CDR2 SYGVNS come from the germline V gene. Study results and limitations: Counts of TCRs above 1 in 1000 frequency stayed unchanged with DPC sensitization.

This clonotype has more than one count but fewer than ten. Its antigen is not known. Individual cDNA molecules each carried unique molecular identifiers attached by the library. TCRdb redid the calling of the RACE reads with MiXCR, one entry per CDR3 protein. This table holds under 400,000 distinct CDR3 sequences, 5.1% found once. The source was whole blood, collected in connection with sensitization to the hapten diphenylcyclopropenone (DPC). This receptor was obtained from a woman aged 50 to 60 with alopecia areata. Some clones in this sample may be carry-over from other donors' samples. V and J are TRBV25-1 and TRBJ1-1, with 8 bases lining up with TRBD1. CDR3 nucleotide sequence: TGTGCCAGCACCAGAGGACAGGGCCTTGAAGCTTTCTTT. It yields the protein CASTRGQGLEAFF. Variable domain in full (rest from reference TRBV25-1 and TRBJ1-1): EADIYQTPRYLVIGTGKKITLECSQTMGHDKMYWYQQDPGMELHLIHYSYGVNSTEKGDLSSESTVSRIRTEHFPLTLESARPSHTSQYLCASTRGQGLEAFFGQGTRLTVV.